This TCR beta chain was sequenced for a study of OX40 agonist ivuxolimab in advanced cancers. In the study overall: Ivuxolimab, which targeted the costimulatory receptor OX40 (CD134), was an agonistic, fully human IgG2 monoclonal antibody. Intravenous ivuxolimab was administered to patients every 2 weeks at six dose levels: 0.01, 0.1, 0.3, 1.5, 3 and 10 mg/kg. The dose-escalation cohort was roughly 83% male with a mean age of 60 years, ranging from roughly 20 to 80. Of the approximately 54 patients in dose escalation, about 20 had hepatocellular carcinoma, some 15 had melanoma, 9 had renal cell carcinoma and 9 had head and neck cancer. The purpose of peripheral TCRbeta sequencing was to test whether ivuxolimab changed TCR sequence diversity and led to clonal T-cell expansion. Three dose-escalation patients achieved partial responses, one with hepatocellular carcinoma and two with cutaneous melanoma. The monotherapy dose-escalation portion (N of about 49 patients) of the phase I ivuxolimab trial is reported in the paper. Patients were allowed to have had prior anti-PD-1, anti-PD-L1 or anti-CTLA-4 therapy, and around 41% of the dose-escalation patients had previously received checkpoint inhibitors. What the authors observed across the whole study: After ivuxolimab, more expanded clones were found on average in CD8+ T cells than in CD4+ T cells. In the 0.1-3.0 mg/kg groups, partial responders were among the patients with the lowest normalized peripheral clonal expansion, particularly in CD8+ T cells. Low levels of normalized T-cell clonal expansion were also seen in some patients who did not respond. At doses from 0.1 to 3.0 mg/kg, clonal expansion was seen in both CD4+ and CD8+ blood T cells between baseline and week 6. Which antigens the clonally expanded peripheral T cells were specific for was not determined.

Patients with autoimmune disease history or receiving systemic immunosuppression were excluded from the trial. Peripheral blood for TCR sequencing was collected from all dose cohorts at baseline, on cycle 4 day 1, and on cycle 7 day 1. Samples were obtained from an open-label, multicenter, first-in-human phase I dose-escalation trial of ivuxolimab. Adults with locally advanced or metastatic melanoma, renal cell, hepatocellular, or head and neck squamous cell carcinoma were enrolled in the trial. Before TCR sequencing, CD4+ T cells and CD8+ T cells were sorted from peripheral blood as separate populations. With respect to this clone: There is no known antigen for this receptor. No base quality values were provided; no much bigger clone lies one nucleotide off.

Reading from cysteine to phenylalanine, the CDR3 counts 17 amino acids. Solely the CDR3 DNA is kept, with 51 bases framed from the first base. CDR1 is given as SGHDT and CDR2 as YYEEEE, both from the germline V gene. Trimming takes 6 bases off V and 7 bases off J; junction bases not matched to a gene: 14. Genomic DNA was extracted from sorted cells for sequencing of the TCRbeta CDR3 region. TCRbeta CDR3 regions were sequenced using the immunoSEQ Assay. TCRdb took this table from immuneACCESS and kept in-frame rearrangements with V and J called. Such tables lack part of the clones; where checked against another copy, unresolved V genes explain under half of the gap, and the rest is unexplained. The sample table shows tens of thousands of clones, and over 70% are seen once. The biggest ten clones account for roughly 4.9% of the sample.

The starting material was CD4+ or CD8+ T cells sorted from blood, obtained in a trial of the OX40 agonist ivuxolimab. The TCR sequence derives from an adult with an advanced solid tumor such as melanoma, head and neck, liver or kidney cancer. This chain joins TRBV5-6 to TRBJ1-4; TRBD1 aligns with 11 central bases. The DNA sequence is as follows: TGTGCCAGCACACGGACAGGGGGCCAGGGAACGGGTGAAAAACTGTTTTTT. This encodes CASTRTGGQGTGEKLFF.